These T cell receptor beta chains were read from a single sample in a study of T-cell reconstitution after alpha-beta-depleted transplantation in children. In TCRdb, the PCR reads were re-called with MiXCR into one record per CDR3 protein. The sample contains hundreds of thousands of distinct CDR3 sequences, around a sixth of which appear only once. The sequencing used PBMCs from the stem cell graft donor, collected from the stem cell graft. The receptors come from a human donor who donated a stem cell graft to a child with acute myeloid leukemia. Each CDR3 is given with its conserved first and last residue. D genes are given only for firm matches. A row's size may be missing; if present it is once, few, many or a size class.

CDR3 DNA,CDR3 protein,V gene,J gene,D gene,clone size
TGCAGCGTAGGGACAGGCAATCAGCCCCAGCATTTT,CSVGTGNQPQHF,TRBV29-1,TRBJ1-5,TRBD1,many
TGTGCCATCAGTGATCCGGGACAGGGGGCCCTTACTGAAGCTTTCTTT,CAISDPGQGALTEAFF,TRBV10-3,TRBJ1-1,TRBD1,.
TGTGCCAGCCTTGCTAACTATGGCTACACCTTC,CASLANYGYTF,TRBV6-5,TRBJ1-2,.,many
TGTGCCAGCAGCGCCCAGGGGGGGGGATCCCACGAGCAGTACTTC,CASSAQGGGSHEQYF,TRBV25-1,TRBJ2-7,.,.
TGCAGCGGGAGGACTGTCGGGACCCAGTACTTC,CSGRTVGTQYF,TRBV29-1,TRBJ2-5,.,many
TGTGCCAGCAGAGGACGAGACCCGCTATTTATCTATGGCTACACCTTC,CASRGRDPLFIYGYTF,TRBV7-7,TRBJ1-2,.,.
TGTGCCAGCAGTTACCACAGGTATCAAGAGACCCAGTACTTC,CASSYHRYQETQYF,TRBV6-5,TRBJ2-5,.,.
TGCAGCGCTAAACCCACAGGGTCTGGCTATGGCTACACCTTC,CSAKPTGSGYGYTF,TRBV29-1,TRBJ1-2,.,many
TGTGCCAGCAGCAGACAGAGAGGGACGTACAATGAGCAGTTCTTC,CASSRQRGTYNEQFF,TRBV12-3/TRBV12-4,TRBJ2-1,.,many
TGCAGTGCTAGATACCCGGAACCGGGACAGGGGAACACAGATACGCAGTATTTT,CSARYPEPGQGNTDTQYF,TRBV20-1,TRBJ2-3,TRBD1,few
TGCAGTGCTAGTTTTGCGGGTCAGAACACCGGGGAGCTGTTTTTT,CSASFAGQNTGELFF,TRBV20-1,TRBJ2-2,.,many
TGTGCCAGCAGCACGCTACTAGCGGTCGAGCAGTACTTC,CASSTLLAVEQYF,TRBV7-2,TRBJ2-7,TRBD2,.
TGTGCCAGCAGCTTATCCGCGTATCCGCTCGGGACAGGGAAAAATTCACCCCTCCACTTT,CASSLSAYPLGTGKNSPLHF,TRBV11-2,TRBJ1-6,TRBD1,few
TGTGCCAGCGGCGAAGAGTCACCCCTCCACTTT,CASGEESPLHF,TRBV5-8,TRBJ1-6,.,.
TGCAGTGCTAGATTACAGGGGAAGGGCTACACCTTC,CSARLQGKGYTF,TRBV20-1,TRBJ1-2,TRBD1,.
TGTGCCACCAGCAGAGATGGGGGGGTTGGCTATGGCTACACCTTC,CATSRDGGVGYGYTF,TRBV15,TRBJ1-2,.,many
TGCAGCGGGATGCCGGGACAGGGGGCCACTGAAGCTTTCTTT,CSGMPGQGATEAFF,TRBV29-1,TRBJ1-1,TRBD1,many
TGTGCCAGCAGTCGAGCCCCCGGGACGGTAGAAAAACTGTTTTTT,CASSRAPGTVEKLFF,TRBV6-1,TRBJ1-4,.,.
TGCAGTGCTAGGGCTCCGGCAGGTATGAACACTGAAGCTTTCTTT,CSARAPAGMNTEAFF,TRBV20-1,TRBJ1-1,.,many
TGTGCCAGCAGCTTATATCGGGGTGTCGATGGCTACACCTTC,CASSLYRGVDGYTF,TRBV7-2,TRBJ1-2,.,few
TGTGCCAGCAGCCGCCGCCGGGGTTCAGGGGATACGCAGTATTTT,CASSRRRGSGDTQYF,TRBV7-2,TRBJ2-3,.,.
TGCAGTGCTAGCGACAGGGGAATGAACACTGAAGCTTTCTTT,CSASDRGMNTEAFF,TRBV20-1,TRBJ1-1,TRBD1,many
TGTGCCAGCAGTTTCTACAGGGAAAGCACAGATACGCAGTATTTT,CASSFYRESTDTQYF,TRBV12-3/TRBV12-4,TRBJ2-3,.,.
TGCAGCGTTTCAGGGACAGGGTTCTACGAGCAGTACTTC,CSVSGTGFYEQYF,TRBV29-1,TRBJ2-7,TRBD1,many
TGTGCCAGCAGTCTACTTAGCGGGGGGGCAACAGATACGCAGTATTTT,CASSLLSGGATDTQYF,TRBV7-2,TRBJ2-3,TRBD2,many
TGTGCCAGCAGCTATAGTCGGGTTACTAACTATGGCTACACCTTC,CASSYSRVTNYGYTF,TRBV7-2,TRBJ1-2,.,.
TGTGCCAGCAGTGTGAGACTGGGGAACACCGGGGAGCTGTTTTTT,CASSVRLGNTGELFF,TRBV6-1,TRBJ2-2,.,.